This T cell receptor (beta chain) was identified during a study of T cell repertoires in cytomegalovirus infection. Study as a whole: Carrying CMV and the relevant HLA type showed in public TCR beta signatures. Overall study results and limits: CMV carriers having the relevant HLA were flagged by cumulative public TCR beta family frequency. Clonotypes of TCR beta that were HLA-C-restricted and CMV-specific dominated the ex vivo response.

The V gene's germline CDR1 is SQVTM and CDR2 ANQGSEA. The V end was cut by 6 bases, the J end by 2 bases, with 10 bases between. This CDR3 spans 12 amino acids. This clonotype showed up just a few times. Its matching antigen is unknown. One entry per CDR3 protein, called by TCRdb with MiXCR from the reads. The sample contains about 230,000 distinct CDR3 sequences, 6.5% of which appear only once. The source of this sequence is a human donor in good health (CMV status not recorded). Some clones in this sample may be carry-over from other donors' samples. The sample comprised PBMCs. This chain links TRBV29-1 with TRBJ1-1, with unresolved D. The CDR3 spells CSVVTQNTEAFF. CDR3 DNA: TGCAGCGTCGTAACACAAAACACTGAAGCTTTCTTT.